The 14 T cell receptor beta chains in this list originate from one sample, sequenced in a study of blood T cell repertoires in COVID-19 (TCRdb year 2020). The receptor library was made with the immunoSEQ multiplex PCR assay. TCRdb re-hosts the immuneACCESS table, in-frame sequences only. Its copies lack some clones; in the studies checked, an unresolved V gene accounts for under half of them, and the cause for the rest is not known. A total of some 39,000 clones appear in this sample, 90% to 95% of them only once. The ten biggest clones cover roughly 6.1% of the sample. The sample was peripheral blood. The receptors come from a human donor in a cohort sampled during active COVID-19.

CDR3 protein: CASSLAGGSWNEQFF. The CDR3 nucleotides are TGTGCCAGCAGCTTAGCTGGCGGGAGTTGGAATGAGCAGTTCTTC. The rearrangement links TRBV7-9 to TRBJ2-1; 7 bases fit TRBD2. After removal of 0 bases from V and 7 bases from J, the junction contained 6 bases not matched to a gene. Germline assignment: CDR1 SEHNR and CDR2 FQNEAQ (reference sequence). The CDR3 length is 15 residues.

The chain carries TRBV3-1 (or the pseudogene TRBV3-2) and TRBJ1-4; D is possibly TRBD1 (6 bases). With 4 bases removed from V and 7 bases from J, the gap between germline ends came to 16 bases. The CDR3 is made up of 15 amino acids. Germline CDR1 reads LGHDT; CDR2 reads YNNKEL (reference sequence). Here the CDR3 DNA reads TGTGCCAGCAGCCCGGGGACAAGGAATACTGAAAAACTGTTTTTT. Translating it yields CASSPGTRNTEKLFF.

The chain employs TRBV6-5 and TRBJ2-1; 7 bases line up with TRBD1. Per the germline V gene, CDR1 is MNHEY and CDR2 is SVGAGI. Losses at the gene ends were 7 bases for V and 1 base for J; bases not matched to a gene: 7. This CDR3 has 15 residues. This CDR3 is CASTERDSSYNEQFF. For the CDR3, the DNA is TGTGCCAGCACAGAACGGGACAGTTCCTACAATGAGCAGTTCTTC.

The chain has TRBV29-1 and TRBJ2-7, with 12 bases aligning to TRBD2. The germline gives CDR1 SQVTM, CDR2 ANQGSEA. This CDR3 has 14 residues. Unmatched junction bases numbered 7, after V lost 5 bases and J lost 5 bases. This chain's CDR3 is CSVLAGGPVDEQYF. In nucleotides, the CDR3 is TGCAGCGTTCTAGCGGGAGGGCCAGTGGACGAGCAGTACTTC.

This sequence joins TRBV13 and TRBJ2-3; TRBD2 aligns across 8 bases. CDR1 and CDR2 from the germline V gene are PRHDT and FYEKMQ (reference sequence). V gave up 0 bases and J gave up 2 bases; unmatched junction bases: 7. The CDR3 is made up of 17 amino acids. CDR3 nucleotide sequence: TGTGCCAGCAGCTTAGGCCTTCGTAGCGGGGACACAGATACGCAGTATTTT. Translation: CASSLGLRSGDTDTQYF.

V is TRBV12-3 or TRBV12-4 and J is TRBJ1-6; no firm D call. This CDR3 has 13 amino acids. V lost 4 bases to trimming and J lost 10 bases, with 11 bases between them. In DNA form, the CDR3 reads TGTGCCAGCAGTTACGGTTTCCCCTCACCCCTCCACTTT. The encoded protein is CASSYGFPSPLHF.

The rearrangement uses TRBV30 and TRBJ1-4, with D uncertain. Germline CDR1 reads GTSNPN; CDR2 reads SVGIG (reference sequence). Trimming took 4 bases from V and 5 from J, leaving 11 bases between them. This CDR3 region has 13 residues. The CDR3, as DNA: TGTGCCTGGACCTATCGAAGCAATGAAAAACTGTTTTTT. The encoded protein is CAWTYRSNEKLFF.

The V and J genes are TRBV4-3 and TRBJ2-1, with 16 bases fitting TRBD2. With V trimmed by 0 bases and J by 5 bases, 7 bases remained unmatched. The CDR3 length is 19 residues. Germline CDR1 reads LGHNA; CDR2 reads YSLEER. CDR3 nucleotides: TGCGCCAGCAGCCAAGAGGGACTAGCGGGGGGGCTTAAACACAATGAGCAGTTCTTC. Translation: CASSQEGLAGGLKHNEQFF.

This rearrangement joins TRBV2 to TRBJ2-5; 7 nucleotides align to TRBD1. V dropped 5 bases and J dropped 3; count of bases not matched to a gene: 18. Germline-derived CDR1 and CDR2 are SNHLY and FYNNEI. The length of the CDR3 is 18 residues. The CDR3 bases are TGTGCCAGCAGTATAACAGACCCTCCCGGGACAGTAAAAGAGACCCAGTACTTC. Amino acid sequence: CASSITDPPGTVKETQYF.

The chain is built from TRBV7-3 and TRBJ2-1; D call uncertain. Germline V gene lookup returns CDR1 SGHTA and CDR2 FQGTGA. The CDR3 extends over 12 amino acids. Trimming removed 5 bases from V and 4 bases from J, with 6 bases in between. The CDR3 DNA reads as TGTGCCAGCAGCCGTAGTTACAATGAGCAGTTCTTC. It codes for CASSRSYNEQFF.

The chain is built from TRBV2 and TRBJ2-3, with a tentative D call TRBD2 (6 bases). The CDR3 contains 16 residues. V dropped 2 bases and J dropped 1 base, with 13 bases sitting between them. The germline gives CDR1 SNHLY, CDR2 FYNNEI. CDR3 sequence reads: CASSEFVGGRTDTQYF. The DNA for the CDR3 is TGTGCCAGCAGTGAATTTGTGGGAGGACGCACAGATACGCAGTATTTT.

The chain joins TRBV7-2 to TRBJ1-5, with 10 bases matching TRBD1. In germline, CDR1 is SGHTA, CDR2 FQGNSA. V lost 1 base to trimming and J lost 4 bases; unmatched junction nucleotides: 4. The CDR3 runs to 16 residues. CDR3 bases: TGTGCCAGCAGCTTAGTATCGGGACAGGGGAATCAGCCCCAGCATTTT. This translates into CASSLVSGQGNQPQHF. The complete variable domain, with remaining parts taken from reference TRBV7-2 and TRBJ1-5, reads GAGVSQSPSNKVTEKGKDVELRCDPISGHTALYWYRQSLGQGLEFLIYFQGNSAPDKSGLPSDRFSAERTGGSVSTLTIQRTQQEDSAVYLCASSLVSGQGNQPQHFGDGTRLSIL.

The CDR3 sequence: CASNRYSGGASNEQFF. The DNA of the CDR3 is TGTGCCAGCAACCGATATAGCGGGGGGGCCTCGAATGAGCAGTTCTTC. The chain links TRBV4-2 to TRBJ2-1; 11 bases are a match to TRBD2. The V gene end was trimmed by 7 bases and the J gene end by 7 bases; junction bases not matched to a gene: 12. CDR3 length: 16 amino acids. Germline V gene lookup returns CDR1 LGHNA and CDR2 YNFKEQ.

This clone was observed a handful of times. The chain carries TRBV3-1 (or the pseudogene TRBV3-2) and TRBJ1-3; no definite D call. Germline values: CDR1 LGHDT, CDR2 YNNKEL (reference sequence). V was clipped by 4 bases and J by 2 bases, with 12 bases between them. CDR3 length: 15 residues. The CDR3 loop is CASSRTTDPGNTIYF. DNA for the CDR3: TGTGCCAGCAGCCGTACAACAGACCCTGGAAACACCATATATTTT.